Listed below are T cell receptor beta chains from one sample, sequenced in a study of CD8 T cells in ankylosing spondylitis. TCRdb reanalysed the 5' RACE reads using MiXCR and keeps one entry per CDR3 protein. The sample records 200,000 to 250,000 distinct CDR3 sequences, 20% to 30% being singletons. The sample was blood, either unsorted or a sorted T cell fraction (not recorded which). The receptors derive from a male donor with ankylosing spondylitis or in good health (not recorded which). CDR3s include the opening cysteine and the closing phenylalanine or tryptophan. A D gene is named only where the DNA matches it firmly. A clone size is listed for some rows: how often the clone was seen (once, few, many), or a class if it is expanded.

>TRBD2|TRBV12-3/TRBV12-4|many|TRBJ2-1
CASSLSSGSGEQFF
TGTGCCAGCAGTTTATCTAGCGGGAGCGGTGAGCAGTTCTTC
>NA|TRBV12-3/TRBV12-4|many|TRBJ2-2
CASTLRGYHGELFF
TGTGCCAGCACTCTTCGGGGCTACCATGGGGAGCTGTTTTTT
>NA|TRBV20-1|NA|TRBJ2-1
CRVTRGGNNEQFF
TGCAGGGTGACTAGGGGGGGAAACAATGAGCAGTTCTTC
>TRBD1|TRBV4-2|many|TRBJ2-2
CASSRDRGLSTGELFF
TGTGCCAGCAGCCGAGACAGGGGGCTAAGCACCGGGGAGCTGTTTTTT
>NA|TRBV20-1|many|TRBJ2-7
CSARDRAAAHEQYF
TGCAGTGCTAGAGATCGAGCGGCCGCCCACGAGCAGTACTTC
>NA|TRBV10-3|NA|TRBJ2-2
CAINGGGRELFF
TGTGCCATCAATGGAGGTGGGAGGGAGCTGTTTTTT
>TRBD2|TRBV20-1|many|TRBJ2-5
CSATKTSGKETQYF
TGCAGTGCTACCAAGACTAGCGGCAAAGAGACCCAGTACTTC
>TRBD1|TRBV24-1|many|TRBJ1-3
CATRDRGNSGNTIYF
TGTGCCACCAGGGACAGGGGGAACTCTGGAAACACCATATATTTT
>NA|TRBV20-1|many|TRBJ2-3
CSARGQVLSDTQYF
TGCAGTGCTAGGGGACAAGTCCTTTCAGATACGCAGTATTTT
>NA|TRBV5-6|few|TRBJ1-4
CASTVGGAEKLFF
TGTGCCAGCACCGTCGGGGGGGCTGAAAAACTGTTTTTT
>NA|TRBV12-3/TRBV12-4|many|TRBJ2-5
CASSLDMQETQYF
TGTGCCAGCAGTTTAGATATGCAAGAGACCCAGTACTTC
>TRBD2|TRBV23-1|NA|TRBJ2-1
CASSPGGTSGSFSYNEQFF
TGCGCCAGCAGTCCTGGGGGGACTAGCGGGAGTTTCTCCTACAATGAGCAGTTCTTC
>TRBD1|TRBV20-1|many|TRBJ1-5
CSARGQGWQPQHF
TGCAGTGCTAGAGGACAGGGATGGCAGCCCCAGCATTTT
>NA|TRBV24-1|NA|TRBJ1-4
CATSQPGSGEKLFF
TGTGCCACCAGTCAACCGGGCAGCGGTGAAAAACTGTTTTTT
>NA|TRBV6-5|many|TRBJ1-6
CASSYMDSPLHF
TGTGCCAGCAGTTATATGGATTCACCCCTCCACTTT
>NA|TRBV15|many|TRBJ1-2
CATSSRRVDGYTF
TGTGCCACCAGCAGTCGTCGCGTGGATGGCTACACCTTC
>TRBD1|TRBV20-1|NA|TRBJ1-4
CSATGQGADEKLFF
TGCAGTGCCACAGGACAGGGGGCCGATGAAAAACTGTTTTTT
>NA|TRBV7-2|many|TRBJ2-3
CASGGWGGTDTQYF
TGTGCCAGCGGCGGATGGGGGGGCACAGATACGCAGTATTTT
>NA|TRBV12-3/TRBV12-4|NA|TRBJ1-2
CAISGRNYGYTF
TGTGCCATCTCGGGACGGAACTATGGCTACACCTTC
>NA|TRBV3-1|many|TRBJ2-2
CASSHFAEPLRDTGELFF
TGTGCCAGCAGCCATTTTGCCGAGCCCTTGAGGGATACCGGGGAGCTGTTTTTT
>NA|TRBV12-3/TRBV12-4|many|TRBJ1-1
CASSLSGVSTEAFF
TGTGCCAGCAGTTTATCCGGGGTGAGCACTGAAGCTTTCTTT
>NA|TRBV29-1|NA|TRBJ2-2
CSVEGTTTNTGELFF
TGCAGCGTTGAAGGTACGACCACAAACACCGGGGAGCTGTTTTTT
>NA|TRBV20-1|many|TRBJ2-7
CSARRPSSVVPYF
TGCAGTGCCCGCCGACCGTCTTCCGTGGTGCCGTACTTC
>NA|TRBV28|many|TRBJ2-4
CASSPPTTGLNIQYF
TGTGCCAGCAGTCCGCCCACGACAGGATTAAACATTCAGTACTTC
>TRBD2|TRBV25-1|NA|TRBJ2-3
CASSEFSGSGGDTQYF
TGTGCCAGCAGCGAATTTAGCGGGAGTGGGGGAGATACGCAGTATTTT
>TRBD2|TRBV5-1|NA|TRBJ2-3
CASSLGSSGRTGTDTQYF
TGCGCCAGCAGCTTGGGCAGTAGCGGGAGGACTGGCACAGATACGCAGTATTTT